The T cell receptor beta chain described here comes from a study of CD8+CD57+ T cells in acquired aplastic anemia. This clonotype was found once. Both TCR beta VDJ combination and CDR3 sequence profiling were carried out. Genomic DNA was the template for this profiling. Each CDR3 protein gets one entry after TCRdb re-called the reads with MiXCR. The sample carries more than 40,000 distinct CDR3 sequences, roughly 69% recorded once. Input material: sorted CD4+, CD8+, or CD8+CD57+ T cells (not recorded which) from PBMCs. This clonotype was sampled from a human donor in good health, serving as a control.

The CDR3 loop reads CASSTWSGTSSVGETQYF. In DNA form, the CDR3 reads TGTGCCAGCAGCACCTGGTCGGGGACTAGCAGTGTTGGGGAGACCCAGTACTTC. The chain uses TRBV7-4 and TRBJ2-5; TRBD2 matches 9 bases. The ends lost 5 bases at V and 5 bases at J; junction bases unmatched: 18. The germline gives CDR1 SGHVT, CDR2 SQSDAQ. The CDR3 sequence is 18 residues long. Full variable domain (missing parts from reference TRBV7-4 and TRBJ2-5): GAGVSQSPRYKVAKRGRDVALRCDSISGHVTLYWYRQTLGQGSEVLTYSQSDAQRDKSGRPSGRFSAERPERSVSTLKIQRTEQGDSAVYLCASSTWSGTSSVGETQYFGPGTRLLVL.